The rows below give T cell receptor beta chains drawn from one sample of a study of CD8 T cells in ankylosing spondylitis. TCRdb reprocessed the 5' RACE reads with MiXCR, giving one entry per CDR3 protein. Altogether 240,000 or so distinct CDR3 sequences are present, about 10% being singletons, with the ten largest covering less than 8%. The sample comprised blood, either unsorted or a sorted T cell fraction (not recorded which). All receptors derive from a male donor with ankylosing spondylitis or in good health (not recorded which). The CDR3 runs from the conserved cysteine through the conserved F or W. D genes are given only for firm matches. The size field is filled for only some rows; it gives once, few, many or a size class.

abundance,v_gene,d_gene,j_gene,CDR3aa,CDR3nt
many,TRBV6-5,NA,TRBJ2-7,CASSYSEGTYEQYF,TGTGCCAGCAGTTACTCGGAGGGGACCTACGAGCAGTACTTC
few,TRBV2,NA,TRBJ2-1,CASMKDIGEQFF,TGTGCCAGCATGAAAGATATCGGTGAGCAGTTCTTC
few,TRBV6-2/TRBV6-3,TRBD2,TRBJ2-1,CASSSLPSGSSYNEQFF,TGTGCCAGCAGTTCCTTACCAAGCGGGAGTTCCTACAATGAGCAGTTCTTC
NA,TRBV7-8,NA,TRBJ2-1,CASRIRTGHNEQFF,TGTGCCAGCAGGATCCGGACTGGACACAATGAGCAGTTCTTC
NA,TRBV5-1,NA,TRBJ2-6,CASRVSDGANVLTF,TGCGCCAGCAGAGTTTCGGACGGGGCCAACGTCCTGACTTTC
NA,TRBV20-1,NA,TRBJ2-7,CSARDRESPDFYSYEQYF,TGCAGTGCTAGAGATCGAGAATCCCCCGACTTTTACTCCTACGAGCAGTACTTC
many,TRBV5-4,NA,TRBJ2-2,CASSLDGLKTGELFF,TGTGCCAGCAGCTTGGACGGACTTAAAACCGGGGAGCTGTTTTTT
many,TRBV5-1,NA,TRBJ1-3,CASSLLSTEHSGNTIYF,TGCGCCAGCAGCTTACTATCGACAGAGCACTCTGGAAACACCATATATTTT
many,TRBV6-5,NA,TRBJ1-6,CASSYGVRPLAIESPLHF,TGTGCCAGCAGTTACGGGGTCAGGCCCTTGGCGATCGAGTCACCCCTCCACTTT
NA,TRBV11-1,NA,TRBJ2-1,CASSIGREGTEQFF,TGTGCCAGCAGCATTGGGAGAGAAGGTACTGAGCAGTTCTTC
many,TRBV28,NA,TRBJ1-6,CASRLGADSYNSPLHF,TGTGCCAGCAGGCTCGGAGCGGACAGCTATAATTCACCCCTCCACTTT
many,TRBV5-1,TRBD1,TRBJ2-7,CASSLTGGSSYEQYF,TGCGCCAGCAGCTTGACAGGGGGAAGCTCCTACGAGCAGTACTTC
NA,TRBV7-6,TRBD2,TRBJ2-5,CASSRGLAEETQYF,TGTGCCAGCAGCCGCGGACTAGCGGAAGAGACCCAGTACTTC
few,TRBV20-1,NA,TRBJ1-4,CSAQSAGGTVHLIPEKLFF,TGCAGTGCCCAATCCGCCGGAGGGACGGTACACTTGATACCTGAAAAACTGTTTTTT
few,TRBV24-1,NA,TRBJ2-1,CATSDTGDTGNEQFF,TGTGCCACCAGTGATACCGGGGACACGGGCAATGAGCAGTTCTTC
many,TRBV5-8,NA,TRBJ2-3,CASSLAGGPVTQYF,TGTGCCAGCAGCTTGGCCGGGGGTCCGGTTACGCAGTATTTT
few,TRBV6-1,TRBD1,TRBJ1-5,CASRRDREMNQPQHF,TGTGCCAGCAGAAGGGACAGGGAGATGAATCAGCCCCAGCATTTT
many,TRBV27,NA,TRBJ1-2,CASSWGLGNYGYTF,TGTGCCAGCAGTTGGGGGTTGGGTAACTATGGCTACACCTTC
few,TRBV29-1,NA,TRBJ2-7,CSVAFGSPHSEQYF,TGCAGCGTTGCGTTCGGGAGCCCCCATTCGGAGCAGTACTTC
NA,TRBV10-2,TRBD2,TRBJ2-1,CASTWTRRDEQFF,TGCGCCAGCACCTGGACTAGGAGGGATGAGCAGTTCTTC
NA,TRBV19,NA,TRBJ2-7,CASSTVSSYEQYF,TGTGCCAGTAGTACGGTGAGCTCCTACGAGCAGTACTTC
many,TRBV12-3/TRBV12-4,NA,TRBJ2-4,CASQEDTGNRRIQYF,TGTGCCAGCCAGGAGGACACAGGGAATCGGCGCATTCAGTACTTC
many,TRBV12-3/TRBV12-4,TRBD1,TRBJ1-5,CASSLGTGSGNQPQHF,TGTGCCAGCAGTTTAGGGACAGGGTCGGGCAATCAGCCCCAGCATTTT
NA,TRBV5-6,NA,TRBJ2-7,CASSYVGNYEQYF,TGTGCCAGCAGCTACGTCGGGAACTACGAGCAGTACTTC
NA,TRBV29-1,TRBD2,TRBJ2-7,CSALGLVAYEQYF,TGCAGCGCCCTCGGACTAGTGGCGTACGAGCAGTACTTC
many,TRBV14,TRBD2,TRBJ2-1,CASSRVVRLAGDFNEQFF,TGTGCCAGCAGCCGCGTGGTGCGTCTAGCGGGGGACTTCAATGAGCAGTTCTTC
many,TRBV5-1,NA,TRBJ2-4,CASSLGVRVAKNIQYF,TGCGCCAGCAGCTTGGGGGTCAGAGTAGCCAAAAACATTCAGTACTTC
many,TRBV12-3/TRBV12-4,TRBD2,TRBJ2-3,CASSLWREGTDTQYF,TGTGCCAGCAGTTTATGGCGGGAGGGCACAGATACGCAGTATTTT
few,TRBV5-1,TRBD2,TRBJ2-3,CASSRTSEPTDTQYF,TGCGCCAGCTCCCGGACTAGCGAACCCACAGATACGCAGTATTTT
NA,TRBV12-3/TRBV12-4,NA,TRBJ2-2,CASRPGQNTGELFF,TGTGCCAGCAGACCGGGACAGAACACCGGGGAGCTGTTTTTT
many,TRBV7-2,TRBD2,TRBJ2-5,CASSLGLASPGETQYF,TGTGCCAGCAGCTTGGGACTAGCCTCCCCGGGGGAGACCCAGTACTTC
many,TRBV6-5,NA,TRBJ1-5,CASSYDANQPQHF,TGTGCCAGCAGTTACGATGCGAATCAGCCCCAGCATTTT
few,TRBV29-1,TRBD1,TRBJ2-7,CSEGRDSPYEQYF,TGCAGCGAGGGCCGGGACAGCCCCTACGAGCAGTACTTC
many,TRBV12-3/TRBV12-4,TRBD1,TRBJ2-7,CASSSGTGGFEQYF,TGTGCCAGCAGTTCCGGGACAGGGGGTTTCGAGCAGTACTTC
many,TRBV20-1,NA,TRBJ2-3,CSAADPRGGGITDTQYF,TGCAGTGCCGCGGACCCTAGGGGAGGGGGAATCACAGATACGCAGTATTTT
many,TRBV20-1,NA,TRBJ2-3,CSARDVRAGADTQYF,TGCAGTGCTAGAGATGTACGGGCCGGGGCAGATACGCAGTATTTT
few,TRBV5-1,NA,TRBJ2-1,CASSLSVMRNEQFF,TGCGCCAGCAGCTTGAGTGTTATGCGCAATGAGCAGTTCTTC
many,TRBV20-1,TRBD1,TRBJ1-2,CSALRTGLTYGYTF,TGCAGTGCCCTTAGGACAGGACTGACCTATGGCTACACCTTC
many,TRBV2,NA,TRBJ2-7,CASSEVGYEQYF,TGTGCCAGCAGTGAAGTAGGTTACGAGCAGTACTTC
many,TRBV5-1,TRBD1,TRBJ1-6,CASSLNPGQGDSPLHF,TGCGCCAGCAGCTTAAATCCGGGACAGGGGGATTCACCCCTCCACTTT
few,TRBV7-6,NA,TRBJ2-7,CASSYTSSYEQYF,TGTGCCAGCAGCTACACAAGCTCCTACGAGCAGTACTTC
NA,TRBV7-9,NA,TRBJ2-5,CASSLRTAQETQYF,TGTGCCAGCAGCTTAAGGACAGCTCAAGAGACCCAGTACTTC
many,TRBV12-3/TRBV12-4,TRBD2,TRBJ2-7,CASSPERDSYEQYF,TGTGCCAGCAGTCCAGAGCGGGACTCCTACGAGCAGTACTTC
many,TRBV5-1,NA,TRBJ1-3,CASSPLGSGNTIYF,TGCGCCAGCAGCCCCCTCGGGTCTGGAAACACCATATATTTT
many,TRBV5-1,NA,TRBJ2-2,CASSLDYGAVAGELFF,TGCGCCAGCAGCTTGGACTACGGGGCCGTCGCCGGGGAGCTGTTTTTT
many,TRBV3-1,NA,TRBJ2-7,CASSQGLYEQYF,TGTGCCAGCAGCCAAGGATTGTACGAGCAGTACTTC
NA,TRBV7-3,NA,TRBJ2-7,CASSFTPGPSYEQYF,TGTGCCAGCAGCTTCACTCCCGGCCCCTCCTACGAGCAGTACTTC
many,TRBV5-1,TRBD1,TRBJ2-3,CASSYKTGTGDYTQYF,TGCGCCAGCAGCTACAAAACCGGGACAGGGGATTATACGCAGTATTTT
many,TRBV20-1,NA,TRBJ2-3,CSAEPGVGTDTQYF,TGCAGTGCAGAGCCGGGAGTAGGTACAGATACGCAGTATTTT